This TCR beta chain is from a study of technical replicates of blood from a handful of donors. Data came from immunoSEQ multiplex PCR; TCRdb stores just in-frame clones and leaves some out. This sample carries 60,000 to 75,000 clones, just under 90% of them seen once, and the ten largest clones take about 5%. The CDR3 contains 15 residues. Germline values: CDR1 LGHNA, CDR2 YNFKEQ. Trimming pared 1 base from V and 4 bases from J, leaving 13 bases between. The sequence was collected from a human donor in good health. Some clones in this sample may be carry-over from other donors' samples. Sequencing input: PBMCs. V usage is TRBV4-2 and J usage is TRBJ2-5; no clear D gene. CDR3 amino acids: CASSQGVGRSETQYF. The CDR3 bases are TGTGCCAGCAGCCAAGGTGTGGGCCGGTCAGAGACCCAGTACTTC.